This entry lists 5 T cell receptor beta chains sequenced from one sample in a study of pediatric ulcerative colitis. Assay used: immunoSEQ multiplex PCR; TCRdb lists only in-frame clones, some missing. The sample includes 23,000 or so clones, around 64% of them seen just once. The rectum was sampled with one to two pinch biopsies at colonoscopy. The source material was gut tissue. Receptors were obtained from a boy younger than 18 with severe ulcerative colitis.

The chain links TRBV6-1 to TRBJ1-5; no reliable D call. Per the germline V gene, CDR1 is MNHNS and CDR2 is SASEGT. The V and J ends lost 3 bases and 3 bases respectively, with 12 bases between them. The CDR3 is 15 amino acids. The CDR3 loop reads CASSDGQRLNQPQHF. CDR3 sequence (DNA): TGTGCCAGCAGTGATGGTCAGCGCCTCAATCAGCCCCAGCATTTT.

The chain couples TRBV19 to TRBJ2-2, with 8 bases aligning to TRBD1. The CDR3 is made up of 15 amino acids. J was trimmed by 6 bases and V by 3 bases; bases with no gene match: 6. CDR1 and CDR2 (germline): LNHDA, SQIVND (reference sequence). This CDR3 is CASSIRRTGPGELFF. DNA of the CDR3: TGTGCCAGTAGTATTAGGAGGACAGGGCCCGGGGAGCTGTTTTTT.

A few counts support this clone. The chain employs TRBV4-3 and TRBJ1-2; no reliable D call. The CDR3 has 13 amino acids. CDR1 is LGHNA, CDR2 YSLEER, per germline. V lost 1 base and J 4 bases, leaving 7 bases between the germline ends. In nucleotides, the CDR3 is TGCGCCAGCAGCCAAGGGCCGGGCTATGGCTACACCTTC. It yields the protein CASSQGPGYGYTF.

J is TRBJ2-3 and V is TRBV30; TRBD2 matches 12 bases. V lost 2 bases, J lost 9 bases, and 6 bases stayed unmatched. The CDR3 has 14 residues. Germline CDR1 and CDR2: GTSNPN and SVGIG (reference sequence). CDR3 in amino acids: CAWSPSGGVRTQYF. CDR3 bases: TGTGCCTGGAGTCCTAGCGGGGGGGTAAGGACGCAGTATTTT.

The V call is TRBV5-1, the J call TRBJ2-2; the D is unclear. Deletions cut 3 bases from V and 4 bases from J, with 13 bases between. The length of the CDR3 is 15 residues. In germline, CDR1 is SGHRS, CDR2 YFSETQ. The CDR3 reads CASSSRLLGTGELFF. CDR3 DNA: TGCGCCAGCAGCTCCCGGTTGTTGGGCACCGGGGAGCTGTTTTTT.